The rows below give T cell receptor beta chains drawn from one sample of a study of blood T cells in healthy people across ages. TCRdb analysed the 5' RACE reads with MiXCR anew, one entry per CDR3 protein. The sample has hundreds of thousands of distinct CDR3 sequences; 20% to 30% are singletons. This sample was also put to use in a study of T cells of mothers and their children.

The sequencing input was blood. The receptor source for this set is a boy between 10 and 17 years old in good health. Both conserved end residues are part of each CDR3. Fields, in order: V gene, J gene, D gene, clone size, CDR3 protein, CDR3 DNA. D genes are given only for firm matches. Rows give clone size only sometimes, using once, few, many, or a class for an expanded clone.

v_gene: TRBV12-3/TRBV12-4; j_gene: TRBJ2-7; d_gene: TRBD1; abundance: many; CDR3aa: CASSLTGTGGRKDEQYF; CDR3nt: TGTGCCAGCAGTCTAACCGGGACAGGGGGCAGGAAAGACGAGCAGTACTTC
v_gene: TRBV12-3/TRBV12-4; j_gene: TRBJ2-1; d_gene: TRBD2; abundance: few; CDR3aa: CASSLQTSGRDEQFF; CDR3nt: TGTGCCAGCAGTTTACAGACTAGCGGGAGGGATGAGCAGTTCTTC
v_gene: TRBV20-1; j_gene: TRBJ2-3; d_gene: .; abundance: .; CDR3aa: CSAVIARGTDTQYF; CDR3nt: TGCAGTGCGGTGATAGCGAGGGGCACAGATACGCAGTATTTT
v_gene: TRBV28; j_gene: TRBJ2-7; d_gene: .; abundance: .; CDR3aa: CASSGGPGGYEQYF; CDR3nt: TGTGCCAGCAGTGGAGGGCCAGGGGGCTACGAGCAGTACTTC
v_gene: TRBV7-9; j_gene: TRBJ2-3; d_gene: TRBD2; abundance: few; CDR3aa: CASSPLIAGASDTQYF; CDR3nt: TGTGCCAGCAGCCCCTTGATAGCGGGAGCGAGCGATACGCAGTATTTT
v_gene: TRBV29-1; j_gene: TRBJ2-7; d_gene: TRBD2; abundance: .; CDR3aa: CSVVGLAGTYEQYF; CDR3nt: TGCAGCGTTGTTGGCCTAGCGGGCACCTACGAGCAGTACTTC
v_gene: TRBV29-1; j_gene: TRBJ2-5; d_gene: .; abundance: many; CDR3aa: CSVEDGTLGTQYF; CDR3nt: TGCAGCGTTGAGGATGGAACCCTGGGGACCCAGTACTTC
v_gene: TRBV5-1; j_gene: TRBJ2-1; d_gene: .; abundance: .; CDR3aa: CASHRERSYNEQFF; CDR3nt: TGCGCCAGCCACCGGGAGAGATCCTACAATGAGCAGTTCTTC
v_gene: TRBV20-1; j_gene: TRBJ2-7; d_gene: .; abundance: .; CDR3aa: CSARDRNGRPSYEQYF; CDR3nt: TGCAGTGCTAGAGACCGAAATGGGCGGCCCTCCTACGAGCAGTACTTC
v_gene: TRBV11-2; j_gene: TRBJ2-7; d_gene: TRBD2; abundance: few; CDR3aa: CASSPIAGLYEQYF; CDR3nt: TGTGCCAGCAGCCCAATAGCGGGACTCTACGAGCAGTACTTC
v_gene: TRBV28; j_gene: TRBJ2-5; d_gene: TRBD2; abundance: few; CDR3aa: CASSFGLAGGPGQTQYF; CDR3nt: TGTGCCAGCAGTTTCGGCCTAGCGGGGGGTCCCGGGCAGACCCAGTACTTC
v_gene: TRBV20-1; j_gene: TRBJ2-5; d_gene: .; abundance: .; CDR3aa: CSARGAGRETQYF; CDR3nt: TGCAGTGCTAGAGGGGCAGGGCGAGAGACCCAGTACTTC
v_gene: TRBV5-1; j_gene: TRBJ2-7; d_gene: .; abundance: .; CDR3aa: CASSLRVPLEQYF; CDR3nt: TGCGCCAGCAGCTTAAGGGTCCCTCTCGAGCAGTACTTC
v_gene: TRBV5-6; j_gene: TRBJ2-7; d_gene: .; abundance: .; CDR3aa: CASSSLGGSYEQYF; CDR3nt: TGTGCCAGCAGCAGTCTTGGGGGCTCCTACGAGCAGTACTTC
v_gene: TRBV28; j_gene: TRBJ2-3; d_gene: TRBD2; abundance: few; CDR3aa: CASRPAGLGTDTQYF; CDR3nt: TGTGCCAGCAGACCAGCGGGACTAGGCACAGATACGCAGTATTTT
v_gene: TRBV15; j_gene: TRBJ2-7; d_gene: .; abundance: few; CDR3aa: CATSRDYGHQYEQYF; CDR3nt: TGTGCCACCAGCAGAGACTATGGACACCAATACGAGCAGTACTTC
v_gene: TRBV28; j_gene: TRBJ1-1; d_gene: TRBD1; abundance: .; CDR3aa: CASSQQGRLDTEAFF; CDR3nt: TGTGCCAGCAGCCAACAGGGGCGGTTAGACACTGAAGCTTTCTTT
v_gene: TRBV7-9; j_gene: TRBJ2-7; d_gene: TRBD1; abundance: once; CDR3aa: CASSSSTGTIPYEQYF; CDR3nt: TGTGCCAGCAGCTCCTCGACAGGGACCATCCCCTACGAGCAGTACTTC
v_gene: TRBV25-1; j_gene: TRBJ1-2; d_gene: .; abundance: .; CDR3aa: CASSEAGNYGYTF; CDR3nt: TGTGCCAGCAGTGAAGCAGGGAACTATGGCTACACCTTC
v_gene: TRBV7-8; j_gene: TRBJ2-7; d_gene: TRBD2; abundance: .; CDR3aa: CASSLAGRASEQYF; CDR3nt: TGTGCCAGCAGCTTAGCCGGGAGGGCCTCCGAGCAGTACTTC
v_gene: TRBV6-5; j_gene: TRBJ1-6; d_gene: .; abundance: .; CDR3aa: CASSYGPPPLHF; CDR3nt: TGTGCCAGCAGTTACGGGCCTCCACCCCTCCACTTT
v_gene: TRBV11-2; j_gene: TRBJ1-5; d_gene: .; abundance: few; CDR3aa: CASSLEGNSNQPQHF; CDR3nt: TGTGCCAGCAGCTTAGAGGGAAACAGCAATCAGCCCCAGCATTTT
v_gene: TRBV28; j_gene: TRBJ1-4; d_gene: .; abundance: few; CDR3aa: CASSPTGDAEKLFF; CDR3nt: TGTGCCAGCAGCCCTACGGGGGATGCTGAAAAACTGTTTTTT
v_gene: TRBV7-2; j_gene: TRBJ2-5; d_gene: TRBD2; abundance: .; CDR3aa: CASSLVSGERIQETQYF; CDR3nt: TGTGCCAGCAGCTTAGTCAGCGGGGAGAGGATCCAAGAGACCCAGTACTTC
v_gene: TRBV20-1; j_gene: TRBJ1-1; d_gene: .; abundance: .; CDR3aa: CSANAGLNTEAFF; CDR3nt: TGCAGTGCTAACGCAGGGCTAAACACTGAAGCTTTCTTT
v_gene: TRBV7-9; j_gene: TRBJ1-4; d_gene: .; abundance: few; CDR3aa: CASSPEGDPNEKLFF; CDR3nt: TGTGCCAGCAGCCCCGAGGGGGATCCTAATGAAAAACTGTTTTTT
v_gene: TRBV9; j_gene: TRBJ2-5; d_gene: .; abundance: .; CDR3aa: CASSVEKGVQETQYF; CDR3nt: TGTGCCAGCAGCGTGGAGAAGGGGGTCCAGGAGACCCAGTACTTC
v_gene: TRBV9; j_gene: TRBJ2-7; d_gene: .; abundance: .; CDR3aa: CASSGSGASYEQYF; CDR3nt: TGTGCCAGCAGCGGTAGCGGCGCCTCCTACGAGCAGTACTTC
v_gene: TRBV27; j_gene: TRBJ2-1; d_gene: .; abundance: .; CDR3aa: CASSLVSTYNEQFF; CDR3nt: TGTGCCAGCAGTTTGGTCTCGACCTACAATGAGCAGTTCTTC
v_gene: TRBV6-4; j_gene: TRBJ2-2; d_gene: .; abundance: .; CDR3aa: CASSSRPNTGELFF; CDR3nt: TGTGCCAGCAGCAGTCGGCCGAACACCGGGGAGCTGTTTTTT
v_gene: TRBV7-9; j_gene: TRBJ1-5; d_gene: .; abundance: few; CDR3aa: CASSLDRVQPQHF; CDR3nt: TGTGCCAGCAGCTTAGACCGCGTACAGCCCCAGCATTTT
v_gene: TRBV20-1; j_gene: TRBJ1-5; d_gene: TRBD1; abundance: .; CDR3aa: CSARVTSGGGNQPQHF; CDR3nt: TGCAGTGCTAGGGTCACTTCAGGGGGAGGCAATCAGCCCCAGCATTTT
v_gene: TRBV5-1; j_gene: TRBJ1-4; d_gene: .; abundance: many; CDR3aa: CASSRGFANEKLFF; CDR3nt: TGCGCCAGCAGCCGTGGGTTCGCTAATGAAAAACTGTTTTTT
v_gene: TRBV28; j_gene: TRBJ2-3; d_gene: TRBD2; abundance: few; CDR3aa: CASSLNSGGPDTQYF; CDR3nt: TGTGCCAGCAGTTTGAATAGCGGGGGTCCAGATACGCAGTATTTT
v_gene: TRBV6-4; j_gene: TRBJ2-5; d_gene: .; abundance: few; CDR3aa: CASSPEFF; CDR3nt: TGTGCCAGCAGCCCCGAGTTCTTC
v_gene: TRBV5-1; j_gene: TRBJ2-5; d_gene: .; abundance: few; CDR3aa: CASSLVSHQLQETQYF; CDR3nt: TGCGCCAGCAGCTTGGTTTCCCACCAATTACAAGAGACCCAGTACTTC
v_gene: TRBV24-1; j_gene: TRBJ1-3; d_gene: .; abundance: few; CDR3aa: CATSPSPRDEVDTIYF; CDR3nt: TGTGCCACCAGTCCATCCCCCAGGGACGAAGTAGACACCATATATTTT
v_gene: TRBV4-1; j_gene: TRBJ2-5; d_gene: .; abundance: .; CDR3aa: CASSLGINPKETQYF; CDR3nt: TGCGCCAGCAGCCTCGGGATAAATCCGAAAGAGACCCAGTACTTC
v_gene: TRBV6-2/TRBV6-3; j_gene: TRBJ1-5; d_gene: .; abundance: few; CDR3aa: CASSYSKGLEPQHF; CDR3nt: TGTGCCAGCAGTTACTCGAAAGGGTTGGAGCCCCAGCATTTT
v_gene: TRBV29-1; j_gene: TRBJ2-7; d_gene: TRBD2; abundance: few; CDR3aa: CSVVAGRPYEQYF; CDR3nt: TGCAGCGTTGTAGCGGGGAGACCCTACGAGCAGTACTTC
v_gene: TRBV4-3; j_gene: TRBJ2-3; d_gene: .; abundance: .; CDR3aa: CASSQDLQRTDTQYF; CDR3nt: TGCGCCAGCAGCCAAGATCTGCAGCGCACAGATACGCAGTATTTT
v_gene: TRBV27; j_gene: TRBJ2-3; d_gene: .; abundance: few; CDR3aa: CASSFYGGGAYSTDTQYF; CDR3nt: TGTGCCAGCAGTTTTTATGGCGGGGGCGCATATAGCACAGATACGCAGTATTTT
v_gene: TRBV29-1; j_gene: TRBJ2-1; d_gene: .; abundance: many; CDR3aa: CSVPGRGPFF; CDR3nt: TGCAGCGTTCCAGGGAGAGGCCCGTTCTTC
v_gene: TRBV20-1; j_gene: TRBJ2-4; d_gene: TRBD2; abundance: .; CDR3aa: CSARDSSGRRLIENIQYF; CDR3nt: TGCAGTGCTAGAGACTCTAGCGGGAGAAGGCTTATCGAAAACATTCAGTACTTC
v_gene: TRBV5-5; j_gene: TRBJ1-2; d_gene: .; abundance: .; CDR3aa: CASSPQASRGGYTF; CDR3nt: TGTGCCAGCAGCCCACAGGCTTCGAGGGGCGGCTACACCTTC
v_gene: TRBV5-1; j_gene: TRBJ2-3; d_gene: .; abundance: .; CDR3aa: CASSLDGYSTDTQYF; CDR3nt: TGCGCCAGCAGCTTGGACGGGTATAGCACAGATACGCAGTATTTT
v_gene: TRBV9; j_gene: TRBJ2-3; d_gene: TRBD2; abundance: .; CDR3aa: CASSAAGGRSDTQYF; CDR3nt: TGTGCCAGCAGCGCAGCGGGAGGGCGGTCAGATACGCAGTATTTT
v_gene: TRBV6-4; j_gene: TRBJ2-2; d_gene: .; abundance: many; CDR3aa: CASSEGVTGELFF; CDR3nt: TGTGCCAGCAGTGAGGGTGTTACCGGGGAGCTGTTTTTT
v_gene: TRBV9; j_gene: TRBJ2-7; d_gene: .; abundance: few; CDR3aa: CASSIVTGSEQYF; CDR3nt: TGTGCCAGCAGCATCGTGACAGGAAGCGAGCAGTACTTC
v_gene: TRBV12-3/TRBV12-4; j_gene: TRBJ2-7; d_gene: TRBD1; abundance: .; CDR3aa: CASRPRQGSGEQYF; CDR3nt: TGTGCCAGCAGACCCAGACAGGGCTCTGGCGAGCAGTACTTC
v_gene: TRBV9; j_gene: TRBJ1-2; d_gene: .; abundance: .; CDR3aa: CASSVDGYTF; CDR3nt: TGTGCCAGCAGCGTAGATGGCTACACCTTC
v_gene: TRBV20-1; j_gene: TRBJ2-4; d_gene: .; abundance: few; CDR3aa: CSASRDRLAKNIQYF; CDR3nt: TGCAGTGCTAGCAGAGACAGACTAGCCAAAAACATTCAGTACTTC
v_gene: TRBV20-1; j_gene: TRBJ2-3; d_gene: .; abundance: once; CDR3aa: CSAPGTLVEADTQYF; CDR3nt: TGCAGTGCCCCCGGGACTCTGGTGGAGGCAGATACGCAGTATTTT